This T cell receptor beta chain appears in the sequencing data of a study of tumor and adjacent non-tumor tissue in lung cancer. Whole-study context: Each sample yielded 4 million to 4.5 million productive TCRbeta reads on average.

A modified ARM-PCR protocol with three rounds of nested PCR amplified TCRbeta. Each CDR3 protein gets one entry after TCRdb re-called the multiplex PCR reads with MiXCR. The sample has about 98,000 distinct CDR3 sequences, 80% seen once; the top ten hold about 29%. On this clonotype: Its specificity is unknown. The CDR3 does not end in the conserved phenylalanine or tryptophan, so this is likely a read error. The DNA is left out, because the CDR3 cannot be placed on it with certainty; the CDR3 is given as TCRdb lists it.

Study-level findings and limits: In normal lung, the top 100 clones were significantly more dominant than in tumor. Patients with more diverse tumor TCRs had worse survival.

The CDR3 spans 14 amino acids, including both terminal residues. CDR1 is SQVTM, CDR2 ANQGSEA, per germline. No cell sorting was done before RNA was extracted from the tissue. Distant lung tissue was collected more than 3 cm away from the tumor edge. Sequenced sample: distant non-tumor lung tissue. The chain carries TRBV29-1 and TRBJ1-2; the table assigns TRBD1, which was not confirmed against the DNA. This receptor was taken from a man in his fifties or sixties with small cell lung cancer. CDR3 amino acids: CSVESRAEYYGYAL.